These 9 T cell receptor beta chains share one sample of origin, sequenced in a study of blood T cell repertoires in COVID-19 (dated by TCRdb to 2018 to 2020). The library was produced with the immunoSEQ multiplex PCR assay. TCRdb took this table from immuneACCESS and kept in-frame rearrangements with V and J called. Such tables lack part of the clones; where checked against another copy, unresolved V genes explain under half of the gap, and the rest is unexplained. The sample yields roughly 140,000 clones; around 78% were counted once. The top ten clones comprise about 2% of the sample. Source material: peripheral blood. Receptors originate from a woman aged 60-75 years with acute or convalescent COVID-19.

The CDR3 DNA follows: TGCGCCAGCAGCCTAGACAGGGGGCTCAACTATGGCTACACCTTC. This sequence encodes CASSLDRGLNYGYTF. The V call is TRBV4-1, the J call TRBJ1-2, with 10 bases fitting TRBD1. With V trimmed by 4 bases and J by 2 bases, 4 bases remained unmatched. The CDR3 runs to 15 residues. The germline V gene has CDR1 MGHRA and CDR2 YSYEKL.

The chain links TRBV7-2 to TRBJ1-1; 7 nucleotides match TRBD1. J lost 7 bases, V lost 5 bases, and 4 bases had no gene match. The CDR3 runs 12 residues. Germline loops: CDR1 SGHTA, CDR2 FQGNSA. DNA for the CDR3: TGTGCCAGCAGCCTCCACAGGGGTGAAGCTTTCTTT. As protein: CASSLHRGEAFF.

This clone was seen a few times. The V and J genes are TRBV6-5 and TRBJ2-3; 9 nucleotides align to TRBD1. V dropped 6 bases and J dropped 7; count of bases not matched to a gene: 5. Germline CDR1 reads MNHEY; CDR2 reads SVGAGI. This CDR3 has 13 amino acids. The CDR3 spells CASRGQGENTQYF. In nucleotides, the CDR3 is TGTGCCAGCAGGGGACAGGGCGAAAATACGCAGTATTTT.

This chain connects TRBV14 to TRBJ2-7; TRBD2 aligns across 7 bases. Per the germline V gene, CDR1 is SGHDN and CDR2 is FVKESK. The CDR3 length is 16 residues. V shed 1 base, J shed 4 bases, and the junction held 10 bases outside the gene matches. In DNA form, the CDR3 reads TGTGCCAGCAGCCAAGGTGGGATTACTAGCGAATACGAGCAGTACTTC. Translated: CASSQGGITSEYEQYF. Together with reference TRBV14 and TRBJ2-7, the CDR3 gives the full variable domain: EAGVTQFPSHSVIEKGQTVTLRCDPISGHDNLYWYRRVMGKEIKFLLHFVKESKQDESGMPNNRFLAERTGGTYSTLKVQPAELEDSGVYFCASSQGGITSEYEQYFGPGTRLTVT.

The chain couples TRBV10-3 to TRBJ2-3, with TRBD2 matching over 11 bases. The CDR3 runs 15 residues. Germline CDR1 and CDR2: ENHRY and SYGVKD. V was pared by 6 bases and J by 2 bases, with 4 bases of the junction left unmatched. The chain's CDR3 is CAIRGLADHTDTQYF. The CDR3 DNA follows: TGTGCCATCAGGGGACTAGCGGATCACACAGATACGCAGTATTTT.

This clone was recorded a few times. The chain has TRBV6-6 and TRBJ2-3, with D perhaps matching TRBD1 (5 bases). Deletions cut 2 bases from V and 4 bases from J, with 10 bases between. CDR3 length equals 14 residues. Per the germline V gene, CDR1 is MNHNY and CDR2 is SVGAGI (reference sequence). DNA of the CDR3: TGTGCCAGCAGTTACGGGGCTTTGGCAGATACGCAGTATTTT. This codes for CASSYGALADTQYF.

This clone was seen only a few times. V usage is TRBV7-9 and J usage is TRBJ2-7; 12 nucleotides line up with TRBD2. CDR3 length: 16 residues. V lost 5 bases and J lost 3; bases outside the gene matches: 8. The V gene's germline CDR1 is SEHNR and CDR2 FQNEAQ (reference sequence). The CDR3 is CASSPYSTSGSYEQYF. In nucleotides, the CDR3 is TGTGCCAGCAGCCCATATTCGACTAGCGGGAGCTACGAGCAGTACTTC.

This rearrangement joins TRBV28 to TRBJ2-5, with a tentative D call TRBD2 (5 bases). V lost 2 bases to trimming and J lost 4 bases, with 20 bases between them. CDR1 and CDR2 (germline): MDHEN, SYDVKM. This CDR3 region has 17 residues. CDR3 region: CASSLIAGVGSRETQYF. CDR3 bases: TGTGCCAGCAGTTTAATTGCGGGCGTCGGATCTCGAGAGACCCAGTACTTC.

This chain uses TRBV30 with TRBJ1-5; D remains unclear. The V gene's germline CDR1 is GTSNPN and CDR2 SVGIG (reference sequence). The CDR3 covers 13 residues. V lost 1 base and J 6 bases, leaving 10 bases between the germline ends. CDR3 amino acids: CAWSAPGVQPQHF. The CDR3 nucleotides read TGTGCCTGGAGTGCCCCGGGAGTTCAGCCCCAGCATTTT.